These 2 T cell receptor beta chains were all obtained from the same sample, sequenced in a study of T-cell reconstitution after alpha-beta-depleted transplantation in children. As it was prepared, the TCRbeta library received unique molecular identifiers. Using its own MiXCR run on the PCR reads, TCRdb lists one record per CDR3 protein. The sample consists of about 980,000 distinct CDR3 sequences, around 30% of them appearing once. Source: PBMCs, mostly from graft donor cells, taken 360 days after TCRalphabeta/CD19-depleted stem cell transplant. The receptors derive from a boy in the first two years of life who had a stem cell transplant for SCID, so the T cells may come from the graft donor.

This chain links TRBV2 with TRBJ2-5; unclear D gene. The CDR3 is 13 amino acids. V was trimmed by 4 bases and J by 4 bases, leaving 10 bases between them. Germline CDR1 is SNHLY and CDR2 is FYNNEI. The DNA for the CDR3 is TGTGCCAGCAGTGGATGGAGTGGAGAGACCCAGTACTTC. It translates to CASSGWSGETQYF.

This clonotype was seen more than once but under ten times. The chain combines TRBV6-5 with TRBJ1-1, with a possible D match to TRBD1 (5 bases). The length of the CDR3 is 14 residues. CDR1 is MNHEY and CDR2 is SVGAGI in the germline V gene. V gave up 2 bases and J gave up 5 bases, with 12 bases separating them. CDR3 in DNA: TGTGCCAGCAGTTACGGACGGTGGGGGACTGAAGCTTTCTTT. Translating gives CASSYGRWGTEAFF.